Listed below are T cell receptor beta chains from one sample, sequenced in a study of control samples from healthy donors and cancer patients. Sequencing used immunoSEQ multiplex PCR; TCRdb keeps in-frame clones, though not all of them. The table shows about 160,000 clones, with nearly 96% occurring only once. The specimen sequenced was blood. These TCRs come from a woman aged 25-40 years in good health. Each CDR3 is given with its conserved first and last residue. A D gene is named only where the DNA matches it firmly. Size is omitted from some rows. Given values are once, few, many or a class for expanded clones.

cdr3_aa cdr3_nt clone_size j_call cdr3_length d_call v_call
CASSQLGGGGFVPLHF TGTGCCAGCAGCCAACTGGGGGGGGGCGGTTTTGTGCCCCTCCACTTT . TRBJ1-6 16 . TRBV27
CSVEDTAQTKTLAKNIQYF TGCAGCGTTGAAGATACGGCCCAGACTAAAACTCTAGCCAAAAACATTCAGTACTTC once TRBJ2-4 19 . TRBV29-1
CASSGQVQGGNEQFF TGTGCCAGCAGTGGACAGGTACAAGGCGGGAATGAGCAGTTCTTC . TRBJ2-1 15 . TRBV25-1
CASSDPGLAGGGTGELFF TGTGCCAGCAGCGATCCGGGACTAGCGGGAGGTGGCACCGGGGAGCTGTTTTTT . TRBJ2-2 18 TRBD2 TRBV9
CASTFDARPLGTQYF TGTGCCAGCACCTTTGATGCTAGGCCTTTGGGGACCCAGTACTTC . TRBJ2-5 15 . TRBV7-8
CASSLELAGLSEQFF TGTGCCAGCAGCTTGGAACTAGCGGGACTCAGTGAGCAGTTCTTC once TRBJ2-1 15 TRBD2 TRBV5-5
CASRPQGALVQPQHF TGTGCCAGCAGGCCACAGGGGGCGTTGGTTCAGCCCCAGCATTTT . TRBJ1-5 15 TRBD1 TRBV6-5
CASSLGRGFSYEQYF TGTGCCAGCAGTCTGGGGAGGGGGTTCTCCTACGAGCAGTACTTC . TRBJ2-7 15 . TRBV27
CASSLDELAGHTYNEQFF TGTGCCAGCAGCTTAGATGAACTAGCGGGGCATACCTACAATGAGCAGTTCTTC . TRBJ2-1 18 TRBD2 TRBV11-2
CASSPTHRGGNQPQHF TGTGCCAGCAGCCCGACCCACAGGGGTGGCAATCAGCCCCAGCATTTT once TRBJ1-5 16 TRBD1 TRBV3-1/TRBV3-2
CASSSNPNEQFF TGTGCCAGCAGTTCCAACCCCAATGAGCAGTTCTTC . TRBJ2-1 12 . TRBV6-6
CASSFRQGNTGELFF TGTGCCAGCAGCTTCCGACAGGGTAACACCGGGGAGCTGTTTTTT . TRBJ2-2 15 TRBD1 TRBV3-1/TRBV3-2
CASSGANPSQETQYF TGCGCCAGCAGCGGAGCTAACCCGTCCCAAGAGACCCAGTACTTC . TRBJ2-5 15 . TRBV5-1
CASSSSPTGGRDTQYF TGCGCCAGCAGCTCCTCCCCAACGGGAGGCCGGGATACGCAGTATTTT . TRBJ2-3 16 TRBD2 TRBV5-1
CASSPDRGYRQPQHF TGTGCCAGCTCACCGGACAGGGGGTATAGACAGCCCCAGCATTTT once TRBJ1-5 15 TRBD1 TRBV18
CARANTGELFF TGTGCGAGGGCGAACACCGGGGAGCTGTTTTTT . TRBJ2-2 11 . TRBV12-2
CASSRTSGDTGELFF TGTGCCAGCAGTAGGACTAGCGGGGACACCGGGGAGCTGTTTTTT few TRBJ2-2 15 TRBD2 TRBV2
CASSEQSRPQHF TGTGCCAGCAGTGAACAGAGTCGGCCCCAGCATTTT . TRBJ1-5 12 . TRBV6-1
CASGASGRGETQYF TGTGCCAGCGGGGCTAGCGGGAGAGGTGAGACCCAGTACTTC . TRBJ2-5 14 TRBD2 TRBV6-5
CASSALTGGPSGNTIYF TGTGCCAGCAGTGCCCTCACCGGGGGTCCCTCTGGAAACACCATATATTTT . TRBJ1-3 17 . TRBV6-1
CASTPFSGGAYEQYF TGTGCCAGCACCCCCTTTAGCGGGGGGGCCTACGAGCAGTACTTC . TRBJ2-7 15 TRBD2 TRBV2
CASSLMGPRSDTQYF TGCGCCAGCAGCTTGATGGGACCGCGTTCGGATACGCAGTATTTT . TRBJ2-3 15 . TRBV5-1
CASSPQGAGTNYGYTF TGTGCCAGCTCACCACAAGGGGCAGGGACTAACTATGGCTACACCTTC . TRBJ1-2 16 . TRBV18
CATHPGGLSYEQYF TGTGCCACCCACCCCGGGGGCCTCTCCTACGAGCAGTACTTC . TRBJ2-7 14 . TRBV6-1
CASSLYNKNTEAFF TGTGCCAGCAGTTTATATAATAAGAACACTGAAGCTTTCTTT . TRBJ1-1 14 . TRBV28
CASSELGQATGTGELFF TGCGCCAGCAGTGAGTTGGGTCAGGCCACGGGCACCGGGGAGCTGTTTTTT . TRBJ2-2 17 . TRBV10-2
CASRPGTGGRGGYTF TGTGCCAGCAGACCTGGGACAGGGGGCAGGGGTGGCTACACCTTC . TRBJ1-2 15 TRBD1 TRBV6-6
CASSPGQGISNEKLFF TGTGCCAGTTCACCGGGACAGGGTATTTCTAATGAAAAACTGTTTTTT . TRBJ1-4 16 TRBD1 TRBV19
CATSREGGSGANVLTF TGTGCCACCAGCCGGGAAGGGGGGTCTGGGGCCAACGTCCTGACTTTC . TRBJ2-6 16 . TRBV15
CASGPPGPAQHF TGTGCCAGCGGCCCCCCCGGGCCGGCCCAGCATTTT . TRBJ1-5 12 . TRBV25-1
CASSVGGLAGYTGELFF TGTGCCAGCAGCGTAGGAGGGCTAGCGGGATACACCGGGGAGCTGTTTTTT . TRBJ2-2 17 TRBD2 TRBV9
CAWSVIHFAGELFF TGTGCCTGGAGTGTAATCCATTTCGCCGGGGAGCTGTTTTTT once TRBJ2-2 14 . TRBV30
CASSLNQRGTEAFF TGTGCCAGCAGCTTAAACCAGAGAGGCACTGAAGCTTTCTTT . TRBJ1-1 14 . TRBV11-1
CASSPRLKETQYF TGTGCCAGCTCACCAAGGCTAAAAGAGACCCAGTACTTC . TRBJ2-5 13 . TRBV18
CASSLRAGGPQETQYF TGCGCCAGCAGCTTGAGGGCGGGGGGACCTCAAGAGACCCAGTACTTC . TRBJ2-5 16 TRBD2 TRBV5-1
CSVVTGGGYGYTF TGCAGCGTAGTGACAGGGGGCGGCTATGGCTACACCTTC . TRBJ1-2 13 TRBD1 TRBV29-1
CASSQGQPWDRAAYGYTF TGTGCCAGCAGCCAAGGTCAGCCTTGGGACAGGGCTGCCTATGGCTACACCTTC . TRBJ1-2 18 TRBD1 TRBV14
CASSGRQGDNSPLHF TGCGCCAGCAGCGGCAGACAGGGGGATAATTCACCCCTCCACTTT once TRBJ1-6 15 TRBD1 TRBV5-1
CASSYEGRVGNSPLHF TGTGCCAGCAGTTACGAGGGCAGGGTGGGTAATTCACCCCTCCACTTT . TRBJ1-6 16 . TRBV6-5
CASSRTVNMEAFF TGTGCCAGCAGCCGGACAGTGAACATGGAAGCTTTCTTT . TRBJ1-1 13 . TRBV6-5
CASSPRVTEAFF TGTGCCAGCTCACCCCGGGTGACTGAAGCTTTCTTT . TRBJ1-1 12 . TRBV18
CASSIDRAPAGQPQHF TGTGCCAGTAGTATAGATCGGGCCCCAGCTGGGCAGCCCCAGCATTTT . TRBJ1-5 16 . TRBV19
CASSEGDREYEKLFF TGTGCCAGCAGCGAAGGGGACAGGGAATATGAAAAACTGTTTTTT . TRBJ1-4 15 TRBD1 TRBV3-1/TRBV3-2
CASSLYGTSGGPTQDTQYF TGTGCCAGCAGTTTATACGGGACTAGCGGGGGCCCAACCCAAGATACGCAGTATTTT once TRBJ2-3 19 TRBD2 TRBV28
CASSPSADTGELFF TGCGCCAGCAGCCCGAGTGCGGACACCGGGGAGCTGTTTTTT once TRBJ2-2 14 . TRBV5-1
CASRLAGVSYEQYF TGTGCCAGCAGGCTAGCGGGGGTCTCCTACGAGCAGTACTTC . TRBJ2-7 14 TRBD2 TRBV6-5
CASSFIWGYTF TGTGCCAGCAGTTTTATATGGGGCTACACCTTC . TRBJ1-2 11 . TRBV28
CAISESAGMNTGELFF TGTGCCATCAGTGAGTCAGCAGGGATGAACACCGGGGAGCTGTTTTTT . TRBJ2-2 16 . TRBV10-3
CASSWAPPGQGATEAFF TGCGCCAGCAGCTGGGCGCCTCCGGGACAGGGGGCCACTGAAGCTTTCTTT . TRBJ1-1 17 TRBD1 TRBV5-1
CASSLIPTKLFF TGTGCCAGCAGTTTAATCCCGACAAAACTGTTTTTT . TRBJ1-4 12 . TRBV12-3/TRBV12-4
CASSLQGINEKLFF TGTGCCAGCAGCTTACAGGGGATAAATGAAAAACTGTTTTTT . TRBJ1-4 14 . TRBV7-2
CASSFFGSGGDWNQPQHF TGTGCCAGCAGTTTTTTCGGGTCAGGGGGCGATTGGAATCAGCCCCAGCATTTT . TRBJ1-5 18 TRBD1 TRBV28
CASSIAGGSRNYEQYF TGTGCCAGTAGTATAGCGGGCGGGAGTAGGAACTACGAGCAGTACTTC . TRBJ2-7 16 TRBD2 TRBV19